These 20 T cell receptor beta chains were sequenced from one sample in a study of blood T cells in healthy people across ages (dated by TCRdb to between 2014 and 2016). Library preparation employed 5' RACE. Sequencing took place on an Illumina HiSeq 2500. A second PCR of roughly 6 to 12 cycles was run with a J-beta primer mix and a sample-barcoded 5' primer. In-frame beta chains were kept once TCRdb had trimmed the public reads at Q25 with fastp and called clones with MiXCR. Each entry is one CDR3 protein sequence, shown with its most common DNA and genes. The sample yields almost 800,000 distinct CDR3 sequences; 55% to 70% were counted once. The ten largest make up 20% to 25% of the sample. Sequencing was carried out using blood. Receptors originate from a man in his thirties or forties in good health.

The CDR3 is CASSFETSAINEQFF. The CDR3 nucleotides are TGTGCCAGCAGTTTTGAGACTAGCGCTATTAATGAGCAGTTCTTC. V usage is TRBV27 and J usage is TRBJ2-1, with 8 nucleotides matching TRBD2. Germline loops: CDR1 MNHEY, CDR2 SMNVEV (reference sequence). The CDR3 loop spans 15 amino acids. V gave up 3 bases and J gave up 7 bases; unmatched junction bases: 8.

The gene calls are TRBV6-5 and TRBJ2-7; D might be TRBD2 (6 bases). Germline CDR1 and CDR2: MNHEY and SVGAGI. V lost 5 bases, J lost 1 base, and 12 bases lay in between. The CDR3 spans 14 residues. Here the CDR3 reads CASSRTKSSYEQYF. The CDR3 DNA reads TGTGCCAGCAGTCGGACTAAATCTTCCTACGAGCAGTACTTC.

The V and J genes are TRBV6-2 or TRBV6-3 and TRBJ2-7; no definite D call. Germline-derived CDR1 and CDR2 are MNHEY and SVGEGT. This CDR3 is 14 amino acids long. Deletions cut 5 bases from V and 2 bases from J, with 13 bases between. The CDR3 sequence is CASSPRLVTYEQYF. In nucleotides, the CDR3 is TGTGCCAGCAGTCCAAGACTGGTTACCTACGAGCAGTACTTC.

The chain joins TRBV7-9 to TRBJ1-2; D ambiguous. The V gene's germline CDR1 is SEHNR and CDR2 FQNEAQ (reference sequence). Trimming removed 5 bases from V and 4 bases from J, with 17 bases in between. CDR3 length: 15 residues. Written as DNA, the CDR3 is TGTGCCAGCAGCCGGGCGGACGGCACATCCTATGGCTACACCTTC. It yields the protein CASSRADGTSYGYTF.

This clonotype was seen only a few times. The chain recombines TRBV6-5 with TRBJ2-6; D gene uncertain. Trimming left V 8 bases short and J 0 bases short, with 14 bases between. The CDR3 consists of 16 residues. Germline-derived CDR1 and CDR2 are MNHEY and SVGAGI. The CDR3 sequence: CASLHIYGSGANVLTF. As DNA, the CDR3 is TGTGCCAGCCTTCATATCTACGGCTCTGGGGCCAACGTCCTGACTTTC.

The V gene is TRBV7-9, the J gene TRBJ1-4; unclear D gene. The ends were cut back, 5 bases at V and 7 bases at J, with 11 bases in the middle. Germline assignment: CDR1 SEHNR and CDR2 FQNEAQ (reference sequence). This CDR3 has 13 residues. The CDR3 is CASSPTAGEKLFF. CDR3 in DNA: TGTGCCAGCAGCCCTACTGCGGGTGAAAAACTGTTTTTT.

This clonotype occurred a few times. This chain links TRBV7-2 with TRBJ2-1; D ambiguous. Trimming removed 5 bases from V and 8 bases from J, with 10 bases in between. Germline-derived CDR1 and CDR2 are SGHTA and FQGNSA. CDR3 length: 12 amino acids. DNA for the CDR3: TGTGCCAGCAGCCGATGGTCGGATGAGCAGTTCTTC. It encodes CASSRWSDEQFF.

On this clonotype itself: Relative to the germline gene, one junction end is altered; a read error may explain this. V usage is TRBV2 and J usage is TRBJ2-5, with D hard to call. Germline CDR1 reads SNHLY; CDR2 reads FYNNEI. This CDR3 spans 11 amino acids. This chain's CDR3 is CAGSPTETQYF. The CDR3 coding sequence is TGTGCCGGCAGTCCAACCGAGACCCAGTACTTC.

V is TRBV7-2 and J is TRBJ1-2; the D gene is possibly TRBD1 (5 bases). V lost 0 bases to trimming and J lost 5 bases, with 16 bases between them. The germline CDR1 and CDR2 sequences are SGHTA and FQGNSA. The CDR3 spans 16 residues. This chain's CDR3 is CASSLAGGTWEYGYTF. CDR3 DNA sequence: TGTGCCAGCAGCTTAGCGGGGGGGACCTGGGAGTATGGCTACACCTTC.

V and J are TRBV12-3 or TRBV12-4 and TRBJ2-5, with a possible D match to TRBD1 (6 bases). The DNA end favors TRBJ2-7, so the J call may be wrong. The CDR3 length is 14 residues. The CDR3 protein is CASSLQGMAYEQYF. The CDR3 nucleotides are TGTGCCAGCAGTCTACAGGGTATGGCCTACGAGCAGTACTTC.

V usage is TRBV27 and J usage is TRBJ1-2; 8 positions agree with TRBD1. From germline, CDR1 is MNHEY and CDR2 SMNVEV (reference sequence). Trimming cost V 6 bases and J 3 bases; bases outside gene matches: 6. CDR3 size: 14 residues. CDR3 bases: TGTGCCAGCAGCCAGACAGGGGCCTACTATGGCTACACCTTC. Amino acids: CASSQTGAYYGYTF.

This clonotype occurred a few times. The chain uses TRBV20-1 and TRBJ2-7; D is undetermined. Germline CDR1 and CDR2: DFQATT and SNEGSKA (reference sequence). The germline V and J ends were trimmed by 5 bases and 3 bases, with 23 bases remaining between them. This CDR3 is 16 amino acids long. CDR3 sequence: CSAPGATPYGNYEQYF. The CDR3 DNA reads as TGCAGTGCTCCCGGTGCCACTCCCTACGGAAACTACGAGCAGTACTTC.

V and J are TRBV29-1 and TRBJ2-1; possibly TRBD1 for D (5 bases). Trimming cost V 4 bases and J 7 bases, with 11 bases left between them. The CDR3 length is 12 residues. Germline V gene sequence: CDR1 SQVTM, CDR2 ANQGSEA. CDR3 protein: CSVARGSNEQFF. The CDR3 bases are TGCAGCGTTGCTAGGGGATCGAATGAGCAGTTCTTC.

This clonotype has only a few counts. The CDR3 loop reads CASSFLAALGVQETQYF. CDR3 bases: TGTGCCAGCAGCTTTCTAGCGGCCCTAGGGGTCCAAGAGACCCAGTACTTC. The chain employs TRBV7-9 and TRBJ2-5, with 7 bases matching TRBD2. Germline V lookup: CDR1 SEHNR, CDR2 FQNEAQ (reference sequence). This CDR3 region has 17 residues. The V segment lost 3 bases and the J segment 1 base; nucleotides outside the gene matches: 11.

This clonotype showed up just a few times. The J gene is TRBJ2-3, the V gene TRBV12-5; 9 bases fit TRBD1. This CDR3 is 16 amino acids long. Trimming cost V 4 bases and J 3 bases; bases outside gene matches: 8. From germline, CDR1 is LGHNT and CDR2 FRNRAP. For the CDR3, the DNA is TGTGCTAGTGGTTCGGACAGGGGTAAAAGAACAGATACGCAGTATTTT. It codes for CASGSDRGKRTDTQYF. The variable domain in full, completed from reference TRBV12-5 and TRBJ2-3, reads DARVTQTPRHKVTEMGQEVTMRCQPILGHNTVFWYRQTMMQGLELLAYFRNRAPLDDSGMPKDRFSAEMPDATLATLKIQPSEPRDSAVYFCASGSDRGKRTDTQYFGPGTRLTVL.

The gene calls are TRBV10-3 and TRBJ2-7; unclear D gene. The CDR3 extends over 12 amino acids. Germline V gives CDR1 ENHRY, CDR2 SYGVKD. V gave up 8 bases and J gave up 7 bases, with 15 bases separating them. CDR3 in amino acids: CAIRTLLGEQYF. The CDR3 region has the DNA TGTGCCATCCGCACCCTTCTAGGTGAGCAGTACTTC.

The chain has TRBV7-9 and TRBJ2-1; the match to TRBD2 covers 10 bases. The CDR3 extends over 16 amino acids. CDR1 and CDR2 from the germline V gene are SEHNR and FQNEAQ (reference sequence). Losses at the gene ends were 3 bases for V and 2 bases for J; bases not matched to a gene: 4. Here the CDR3 reads CASSFLAGAPYNEQFF. The CDR3 nucleotides are TGTGCCAGCAGCTTCCTAGCGGGAGCCCCCTACAATGAGCAGTTCTTC.

The gene calls are TRBV20-1 and TRBJ1-6; the D is unclear. Trimming stripped 3 bases from V and 7 bases from J, with 16 bases between. Germline CDR1 DFQATT, CDR2 SNEGSKA (reference sequence). This CDR3 is built from 15 residues. The CDR3 bases are TGCAGTGCTAGCGCCTGGATTGCGGGAAATTCACCCCTCCACTTT. Translation: CSASAWIAGNSPLHF.

This clonotype was found a few times. The chain combines TRBV28 with TRBJ2-5; no definite D call. The V gene's germline CDR1 is MDHEN and CDR2 SYDVKM. V lost 7 bases and J 5 bases, leaving 11 bases between the germline ends. CDR3 size: 12 residues. The CDR3 protein is CASTRPPETQYF. DNA for the CDR3: TGTGCCAGCACCAGACCGCCGGAGACCCAGTACTTC.

The chain has TRBV28 and TRBJ2-5, with TRBD1 as a possible D gene (5 bases). Germline V gene data show CDR1 as MDHEN and CDR2 as SYDVKM. The CDR3 runs to 16 residues. V lost 1 base, J lost 1 base, and 13 bases lay in between. This CDR3 reads CASSLSTGVLQETQYF. The CDR3 bases are TGTGCCAGCAGTTTATCCACAGGAGTCCTCCAAGAGACCCAGTACTTC.